This T cell receptor beta chain was captured in a study of OX40 agonist ivuxolimab in advanced cancers. About the full investigation: Ivuxolimab was a fully human IgG2 agonistic monoclonal antibody targeting the costimulatory receptor OX40 (CD134). Intravenous ivuxolimab was administered to patients every 2 weeks at six dose levels: 0.01, 0.1, 0.3, 1.5, 3 and 10 mg/kg. Of the roughly 51 patients in dose escalation, some 20 had hepatocellular carcinoma, roughly 15 had melanoma, 9 had renal cell carcinoma and 9 had head and neck cancer. The dose-escalation cohort was roughly 87% male with a mean age of approximately 60 years, ranging from roughly 23 to 85. Prior anti-PD-1, anti-PD-L1 or anti-CTLA-4 therapy was permitted, and checkpoint inhibitors had been received by more than 35% of dose-escalation patients. Partial responses occurred in three dose-escalation patients, of whom one had hepatocellular carcinoma and two had cutaneous melanoma. The purpose of peripheral TCRbeta sequencing was to test whether ivuxolimab changed TCR sequence diversity and led to clonal T-cell expansion. The paper describes the monotherapy dose-escalation part (N ≈ 52 patients) of the phase I trial of ivuxolimab. Results and caveats for the whole study, not just this receptor: At doses from 0.1 to 3.0 mg/kg, clonal expansion was seen in both CD4+ and CD8+ blood T cells between baseline and week 6. In the 0.1-3.0 mg/kg groups, partial responders had among the lowest normalized peripheral clonal expansion, particularly in CD8+ T cells. After ivuxolimab, expanded clones were on average more numerous among CD8+ T cells than among CD4+ T cells. Which antigens the clonally expanded peripheral T cells were specific for was not determined. Low levels of normalized T-cell clonal expansion were also seen in some patients who did not respond.

The trial excluded patients who had a history of autoimmune disease or who were on systemic immunosuppression. Peripheral blood for TCR sequencing was collected from all dose cohorts at baseline, on cycle 4 day 1, and on cycle 7 day 1. The samples were taken from a phase I, first-in-human, multicenter, open-label dose-escalation trial of ivuxolimab. Adults with locally advanced or metastatic melanoma, renal cell, hepatocellular, or head and neck squamous cell carcinoma were enrolled in the trial. CD4+ and CD8+ T cells were sorted separately from peripheral blood before TCR sequencing. To note about this clone: This receptor's antigen is unknown. No per-base quality is available; no much larger clone lies one base away.

To sequence the TCRbeta CDR3 region, genomic DNA was isolated from the sorted cells. TCRbeta CDR3 regions were sequenced using the immunoSEQ Assay. TCRdb stores this immuneACCESS table with in-frame sequences only. Part of the clones is absent; in the studies checked, under half of the shortfall reflects unresolved V genes, and no reason is known for the rest. In all, the sample holds about 45,000 clones, and approximately 91% of those were seen once. Roughly a fifth of the sample comes from the top ten. The starting material was CD4+ or CD8+ T cells sorted from blood, obtained in a trial of the OX40 agonist ivuxolimab. The receptor was derived from an adult with an advanced solid tumor such as melanoma, head and neck, liver or kidney cancer.

The CDR3 amino acid sequence is: CASMLGAGAQTQYF. The DNA is TGTGCCAGCATGCTGGGGGCGGGGGCACAGACCCAGTACTTC. The chain was built from TRBV27 and TRBJ2-5; the D region possibly corresponds to TRBD2 (7 bases align). V drops 7 bases and J drops 6 bases, leaving 18 bases in between. The germline V gene encodes CDR1 MNHEY and CDR2 SMNVEV (reference sequence). The cysteine opens and the phenylalanine closes a CDR3 of 14 amino acids. Just the 42-base CDR3 DNA is kept, in frame starting at base 1.